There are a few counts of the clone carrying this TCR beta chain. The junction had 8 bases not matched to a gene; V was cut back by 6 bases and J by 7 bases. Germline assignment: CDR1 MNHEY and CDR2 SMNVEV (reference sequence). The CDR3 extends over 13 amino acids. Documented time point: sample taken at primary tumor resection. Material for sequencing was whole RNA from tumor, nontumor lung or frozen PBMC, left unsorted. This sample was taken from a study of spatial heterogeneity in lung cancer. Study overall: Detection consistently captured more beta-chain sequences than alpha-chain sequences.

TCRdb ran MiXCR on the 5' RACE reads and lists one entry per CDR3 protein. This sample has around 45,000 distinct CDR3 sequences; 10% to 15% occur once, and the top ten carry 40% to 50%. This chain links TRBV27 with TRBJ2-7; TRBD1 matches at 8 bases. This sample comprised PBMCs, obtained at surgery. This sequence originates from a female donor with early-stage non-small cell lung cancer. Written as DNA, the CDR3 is TGTGCCAGCAGCTTTCAGGGGGCGGGGGAGCAGTACTTC. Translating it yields CASSFQGAGEQYF.